This T cell receptor beta chain was observed in a study of radiation and T cells in renal cell carcinoma. Study summary: Nephrectomy followed 15 Gy stereotactic body radiation by 4 weeks.

Noted time point: blood 2 weeks post-SBRT. Described treatment: 15 Gy SBRT to primary tumor, nephrectomy 4 weeks later. After SBRT, blood was collected at 2 and 4 weeks, plus baseline. The patient's renal cell carcinoma had clear cell pathology. The germline CDR1 and CDR2 sequences are SSHAT and FNYEAQ (reference sequence). This CDR3 is built from 18 residues. Some clones are missing from TCRdb's copy, which holds only in-frame ones; the method was immunoSEQ multiplex PCR. The sample shows roughly 150,000 clones, 80% to 90% of them seen only once. Details on this clone: The antigen remains unidentified. At one of its ends the junction is not consistent with the germline gene, which may arise from a read error.

Study-wide results and caveats: From baseline, blood top tumor clonotypes peaked at 2 weeks post-radiation.

This sequence joins TRBV7-7 and TRBJ2-2; D may be TRBD2 (5 bases). This TCR derives from a woman in her fifties or sixties with renal cell carcinoma. The sample was blood, taken from a patient whose treatment included radiotherapy and nephrectomy. The CDR3 DNA is TGTGCTAGCAGCTCCTCCGGGGTTAGTGGGGCGAACACCGGGGAGCTGTTTTTT. It yields the protein CASSSSGVSGANTGELFF. Using reference TRBV7-7 and TRBJ2-2 for the parts outside the CDR3, the full variable domain is GAGVSQSPRYKVTKRGQDVTLRCDPISSHATLYWYQQALGQGPEFLTYFNYEAQPDKSGLPSDRFSAERPEGSISTLTIQRTEQRDSAMYRCASSSSGVSGANTGELFFGEGSRLTVL.